Presented here are 26 T cell receptor beta chains from one specimen sequenced in a study of CD8+CD57+ T cells in acquired aplastic anemia. For CDR3 and TCR beta VDJ profiling, genomic DNA was the template used. TCRdb used MiXCR to reprocess the reads, holding one entry per CDR3 protein. The repertoire consists of around 200,000 distinct CDR3 sequences, with almost 50% occurring once and the leading ten covering 10% to 15%. Sequencing was done on patients that had shown CD8+CD57+ cell expansion by flow cytometry. The sample consisted of sorted CD4+, CD8+, or CD8+CD57+ T cells (not recorded which) from PBMCs. Receptors were obtained from a human donor with aplastic anemia.

V is TRBV9 and J is TRBJ2-3; 7 positions match TRBD2. The length of the CDR3 is 17 residues. Germline V lookup: CDR1 SGDLS, CDR2 YYNGEE. The V and J ends lost 5 bases and 5 bases, in that order; junction bases with no gene match: 17. This chain's CDR3 is CASSARTSGAGGDTQYF. The CDR3, as DNA: TGTGCCAGCAGTGCCCGGACCAGCGGGGCCGGGGGAGATACGCAGTATTTT.

The chain combines TRBV20-1 with TRBJ2-3; 8 nucleotides align to TRBD2. The CDR3 is made up of 16 amino acids. From germline, CDR1 is DFQATT and CDR2 SNEGSKA (reference sequence). J gave up 1 base and V 0 bases, and 6 bases lay outside the gene matches. The CDR3 DNA sequence: TGCAGTGCTAGAGATCGGCTAGCGGGCCGCACAGATACGCAGTATTTT. Residues: CSARDRLAGRTDTQYF.

This clonotype was observed a handful of times. One base away lies a much larger clone, so this may be a sequencing read error. The chain carries TRBV20-1 and TRBJ1-6; 7 positions agree with TRBD1. The CDR3 loop spans 15 amino acids. V was pared by 0 bases and J by 5 bases, with 4 bases of the junction left unmatched. The V gene's germline CDR1 is DFQATT and CDR2 SNEGSKA (reference sequence). CDR3 sequence: CSARDQGGHNSPLHF. The CDR3 coding sequence is TGCAGTGCTAGAGATCAGGGGGGACATAATTCACCCCTCCACTTT.

The rearrangement uses TRBV14 and TRBJ2-7; 7 bases are shared with TRBD1. V trimming: 4 bases; J trimming: 10 bases; junction bases outside the gene matches: 10. Per the germline V gene, CDR1 is SGHDN and CDR2 is FVKESK. CDR3 length equals 13 residues. The CDR3 here is CASSPQRGTVQYF. The CDR3 DNA follows: TGTGCCAGCAGCCCTCAGAGGGGGACAGTCCAGTACTTC.

This clonotype was seen at least ten times. This chain joins TRBV5-1 and TRBJ1-2; D gene unclear. The germline V gene has CDR1 SGHRS and CDR2 YFSETQ. V shed 0 bases and J shed 7 bases, with 13 bases lying between them. This CDR3 has 14 residues. The CDR3 sequence: CASSLDSVKTGYTF. CDR3 DNA sequence: TGCGCCAGCAGCTTGGATAGTGTAAAGACTGGCTACACCTTC.

J is TRBJ2-7 and V is TRBV7-7; D is possibly TRBD1 (6 bases). The DNA end favors TRBJ2-1, so the J call may be wrong. CDR3 length equals 13 residues. Germline V gene data show CDR1 as SSHAT and CDR2 as FNYEAQ (reference sequence). The CDR3 DNA reads as TGTGCCAGCAGCTCGACAGGTCCGGGGGAGCAGTTCTTC. Encoded protein: CASSSTGPGEQFF.

The rearrangement links TRBV29-1 to TRBJ2-1, with TRBD2 matching over 15 bases. V was pared by 7 bases and J by 3 bases, with 10 bases of the junction left unmatched. Germline V gene sequence: CDR1 SQVTM, CDR2 ANQGSEA. The CDR3 has 17 amino acids. CDR3 residues: CSGRVGLAGGIYNEQFF. The CDR3 DNA is TGCAGCGGCCGGGTGGGACTAGCGGGGGGCATCTACAATGAGCAGTTCTTC.

This rearrangement joins TRBV10-3 to TRBJ1-2; D call uncertain. CDR1 and CDR2 (germline): ENHRY, SYGVKD. CDR3 size: 12 residues. Trimming took 9 bases from V and 2 from J, leaving 10 bases between them. CDR3 residues: CAIRRENYGYTF. The CDR3 DNA sequence: TGTGCCATTCGGAGAGAAAACTATGGCTACACCTTC.

The gene calls are TRBV24-1 and TRBJ2-5; 7 bases align to TRBD1. With V trimmed by 4 bases and J by 6 bases, 13 bases remained unmatched. The CDR3 contains 16 residues. Germline V gene data show CDR1 as KGHDR and CDR2 as SFDVKD. The CDR3 here is CATSDPGQSLGKTQYF. CDR3 nucleotide sequence: TGTGCCACCAGTGACCCGGGACAGAGTTTGGGAAAGACCCAGTACTTC.

The chain couples TRBV9 to TRBJ2-7; tentatively, D is TRBD1 or TRBD2 (5 bases each). The germline gives CDR1 SGDLS, CDR2 YYNGEE. V was clipped by 4 bases and J by 5 bases, with 16 bases between them. The length of the CDR3 is 14 residues. CDR3 protein: CASSLGTDADEQYF. In DNA form, the CDR3 reads TGTGCCAGCAGCTTAGGGACGGACGCAGACGAGCAGTACTTC.

The gene calls are TRBV20-1 and TRBJ2-5; D remains unclear. In germline, CDR1 is DFQATT, CDR2 SNEGSKA (reference sequence). There are 10 residues in the CDR3. V dropped 5 bases and J dropped 9 bases, with 10 bases sitting between them. CDR3 sequence: CSASRVAQYF. CDR3 sequence (DNA): TGCAGTGCTTCCCGGGTGGCCCAGTACTTC.

The chain is built from TRBV19 and TRBJ1-3; D is unclear. V was trimmed by 5 bases and J by 0 bases, leaving 11 bases between them. CDR1 is LNHDA and CDR2 is SQIVND in the germline V gene (reference sequence). This CDR3 has 15 amino acids. The CDR3 loop reads CASSSAGSSGNTIYF. CDR3 sequence (DNA): TGTGCCAGTAGTTCGGCGGGGAGCTCTGGAAACACCATATATTTT.

This clonotype showed up just once. The rearrangement uses TRBV19 and TRBJ2-7; TRBD1 matches 7 bases. J lost 3 bases, V lost 3 bases, and 5 bases had no gene match. Germline CDR1 reads LNHDA; CDR2 reads SQIVND (reference sequence). The CDR3 spans 14 residues. The CDR3 DNA is TGTGCCAGTAGTATGGGACAGTACATCTACGAGCAGTACTTC. Encoded protein: CASSMGQYIYEQYF.

This clonotype was seen only a few times. The chain uses TRBV10-2 and TRBJ2-5, with D hard to call. Trimming removed 10 bases from V and 0 bases from J, with 6 bases in between. The germline V gene encodes CDR1 WSHSY and CDR2 SAAADI. The CDR3 consists of 11 residues. For the CDR3, the DNA is TGCGCCACCGCCCACCAAGAGACCCAGTACTTC. Encoded protein: CATAHQETQYF.

This clonotype was counted ten times or more. The V gene is TRBV5-1, the J gene TRBJ2-3; TRBD1 matches at 9 bases. J gave up 1 base and V 4 bases, and 7 bases lay outside the gene matches. CDR1 and CDR2 from the germline V gene are SGHRS and YFSETQ. This CDR3 contains 16 residues. The CDR3 spells CASSLGRTGGTDTQYF. CDR3 nucleotide sequence: TGCGCCAGCAGCCTAGGAAGGACAGGGGGCACAGATACGCAGTATTTT.

Concerning this clonotype itself: This clone may be a read error of a much larger clone one base away. The genes are TRBV11-1 and TRBJ2-7, with 7 bases aligning to TRBD2. From germline, CDR1 is SGHAT and CDR2 FQDESV (reference sequence). This CDR3 has 17 residues. V was pared by 1 base and J by 2 bases, with 11 bases of the junction left unmatched. The CDR3 DNA sequence: TGTGCCAGCAGCTTAGGCGGGGGAGGTATAATCCCCTACGAGCAGTACTTC. This translates into CASSLGGGGIIPYEQYF.

Only one count was recorded for this clonotype. This chain uses TRBV7-7 with TRBJ2-3; D not resolved. The CDR3 totals 12 residues. Trimming cost V 3 bases and J 14 bases, with 15 bases left between them. Germline loops: CDR1 SSHAT, CDR2 FNYEAQ (reference sequence). The CDR3 is CASSFVAETRYF. The CDR3 coding sequence is TGTGCCAGCAGCTTTGTGGCGGAGACACGGTATTTT.

This clonotype was picked up one time. V is TRBV29-1 and J is TRBJ2-1; no firm D call. V gave up 5 bases and J gave up 4 bases, with 6 bases separating them. The CDR3 covers 11 residues. Germline V gene data show CDR1 as SQVTM and CDR2 as ANQGSEA. The DNA for the CDR3 is TGCAGCGTTCGGCTATACAATGAGCAGTTCTTC. It specifies CSVRLYNEQFF.

The chain employs TRBV7-9 and TRBJ1-1; a weak D match, TRBD1 (6 bases). Between the trimmed V and J ends, which lost 5 bases and 6 bases, there was a span of 10 bases. The CDR3 totals 12 residues. CDR1 SEHNR and CDR2 FQNEAQ come from the germline V gene (reference sequence). Here the CDR3 DNA reads TGTGCCAGCAGCCCAGGACAGTCTGAAGCTTTCTTT. Protein: CASSPGQSEAFF.

This clonotype was counted ten times or more. This sequence joins TRBV5-4 and TRBJ2-3; no definite D call. Germline assignment: CDR1 SGHNT and CDR2 YYREEE (reference sequence). CDR3 size: 12 residues. The V end was cut by 3 bases, the J end by 2 bases, with 4 bases between. CDR3 DNA sequence: TGTGCCAGCAGCTCAAACACAGATACGCAGTATTTT. Amino acids: CASSSNTDTQYF. Using reference TRBV5-4 and TRBJ2-3 for the parts outside the CDR3, the full variable domain is ETGVTQSPTHLIKTRGQQVTLRCSSQSGHNTVSWYQQALGQGPQFIFQYYREEENGRGNFPPRFSGLQFPNYSSELNVNALELDDSALYLCASSSNTDTQYFGPGTRLTVL.

The rearrangement joins TRBV10-3 to TRBJ2-1, with 8 positions matching TRBD1. V lost 8 bases, J lost 10 bases, and 10 bases stayed unmatched. This CDR3 spans 13 amino acids. Germline V gene data show CDR1 as ENHRY and CDR2 as SYGVKD. CDR3 amino acids: CAIYTGGMYEQFF. The CDR3 DNA reads as TGTGCCATCTACACAGGGGGAATGTACGAGCAGTTCTTC.

This clonotype was counted at least ten times. Here the CDR3 reads CASSSKIQGSYEQYF. CDR3 coding DNA: TGTGCCAGCAGCTCTAAGATCCAGGGGTCCTACGAGCAGTACTTC. The chain has TRBV7-6 and TRBJ2-7; weak D call: TRBD1 (6 bases). V lost 4 bases and J lost 1, with 14 bases in between. Germline CDR1 SGHVS, CDR2 FNYEAQ. The CDR3 sequence is 15 residues long. The variable domain in full, completed from reference TRBV7-6 and TRBJ2-7, reads GAGVSQSPRYKVTKRGQDVALRCDPISGHVSLYWYRQALGQGPEFLTYFNYEAQQDKSGLPNDRFSAERPEGSISTLTIQRTEQRDSAMYRCASSSKIQGSYEQYFGPGTRLTVT.

This clonotype was found many times. V gene TRBV19 combines with J gene TRBJ2-1; 8 bases agree with TRBD1. Germline trimming cut 5 bases from V and 3 bases from J; bases unmatched to any gene: 9. Germline V CDR1 and CDR2: LNHDA, SQIVND (reference sequence). CDR3 length: 16 residues. The CDR3 DNA follows: TGTGCCAGTAGTCCCCGGGGACAGGTATTCTACAATGAGCAGTTCTTC. It is translated as CASSPRGQVFYNEQFF.

This clonotype was observed at least ten times. The rearrangement links TRBV3-1 to TRBJ2-7; D uncertain. V shed 4 bases and J shed 6 bases, with 7 bases lying between them. This CDR3 has 11 amino acids. The germline V gene encodes CDR1 LGHDT and CDR2 YNNKEL (reference sequence). The CDR3 DNA sequence: TGTGCCAGCAGCCGCGGCAGCGAGCAGTACTTC. Translated, it gives CASSRGSEQYF.

This clonotype has at least ten counts. V is TRBV12-3 or TRBV12-4 and J is TRBJ2-1, with 7 bases identical to TRBD2. V dropped 0 bases and J dropped 9; count of bases not matched to a gene: 5. CDR3 length equals 14 residues. DNA of the CDR3: TGTGCCAGCAGTTTAGCGCAGACTAGCAGTGAGCAGTTCTTC. This gives the protein CASSLAQTSSEQFF.

In its sample, this clonotype was seen many times. CDR3 DNA: TGTGCCAGCAGCGTGGGACAGACTCCCTCCGAGCAGTACTTC. Translation gives CASSVGQTPSEQYF. V and J are TRBV9 and TRBJ2-7; 7 bases align to TRBD1. J lost 6 bases, V lost 2 bases, and 8 bases had no gene match. The CDR3 totals 14 residues. Germline V gene data show CDR1 as SGDLS and CDR2 as YYNGEE.